Given below is one TCR beta chain in context. Germline lookup yields CDR1 SGHRS and CDR2 YFSETQ. The CDR3 is made up of 13 amino acids. With 1 base removed from V and 8 bases from J, the gap between germline ends came to 9 bases. Clones were read by immunoSEQ multiplex PCR, and TCRdb kept only the in-frame ones, dropping some. The sample has around 100,000 clones; approximately 90% are singletons. The source of the sample is a study of control samples from healthy donors and cancer patients. Sequencing was done on a sample of PBMCs. The chain has TRBV5-1 and TRBJ2-2; no reliable D call. This sequence was found in a man aged 60 to 75 with lung cancer. CDR3 loop: CASSLRVSGELFF. The CDR3 nucleotides are TGCGCCAGCAGCTTGAGGGTGTCGGGGGAGCTGTTTTTT.